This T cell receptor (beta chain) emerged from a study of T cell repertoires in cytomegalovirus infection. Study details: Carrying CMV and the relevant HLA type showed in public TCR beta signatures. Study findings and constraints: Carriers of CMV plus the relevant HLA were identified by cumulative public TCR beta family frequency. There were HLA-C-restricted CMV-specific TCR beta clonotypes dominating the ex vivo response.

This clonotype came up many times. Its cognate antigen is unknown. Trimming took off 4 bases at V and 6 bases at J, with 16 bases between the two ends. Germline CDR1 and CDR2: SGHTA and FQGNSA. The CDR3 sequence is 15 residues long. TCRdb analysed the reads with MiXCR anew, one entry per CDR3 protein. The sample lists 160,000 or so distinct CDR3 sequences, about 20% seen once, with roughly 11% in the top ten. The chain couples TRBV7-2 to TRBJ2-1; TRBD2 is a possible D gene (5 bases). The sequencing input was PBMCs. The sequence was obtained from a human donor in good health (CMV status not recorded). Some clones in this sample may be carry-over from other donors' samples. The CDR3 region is CASSSRGFTLNEQFF. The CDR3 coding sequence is TGTGCCAGCAGCTCACGGGGTTTCACGCTCAATGAGCAGTTCTTC.